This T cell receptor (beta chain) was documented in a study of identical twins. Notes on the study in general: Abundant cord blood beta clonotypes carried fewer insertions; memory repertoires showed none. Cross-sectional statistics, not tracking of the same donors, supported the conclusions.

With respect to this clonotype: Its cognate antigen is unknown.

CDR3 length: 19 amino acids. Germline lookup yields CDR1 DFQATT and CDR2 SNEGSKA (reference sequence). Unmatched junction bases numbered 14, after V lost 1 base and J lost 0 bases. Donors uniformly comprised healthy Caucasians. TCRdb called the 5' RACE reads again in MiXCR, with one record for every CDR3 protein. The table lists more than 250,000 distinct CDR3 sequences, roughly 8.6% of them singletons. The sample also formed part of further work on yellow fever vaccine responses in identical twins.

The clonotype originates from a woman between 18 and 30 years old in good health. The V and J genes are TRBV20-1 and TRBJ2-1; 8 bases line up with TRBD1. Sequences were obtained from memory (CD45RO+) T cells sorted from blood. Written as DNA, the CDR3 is TGCAGTGCTAGAGGCCCGGGACAGGCTAAACAGAGCTCCTACAATGAGCAGTTCTTC. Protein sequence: CSARGPGQAKQSSYNEQFF.